This T cell receptor (beta chain) was sequenced for a study of cytomegalovirus exposure and HLA in healthy donors. Overall study: The Caucasian-associated ancestry cluster held less than 85% of a few hundred genotyped donors.

Study outcomes and limitations: About 150 TCR beta chains were listed as cytomegalovirus-associated. Through in vitro validation, a few CMV-associated chains were shown to be specific for CMV antigens. The authors later found TCR association rates varying by HLA locus, with DRB1 most and HLA-C fewest.

The CDR3 sequence is 15 residues long. The germline CDR1 and CDR2 sequences are SGHRS and YFSETQ. Deletions cut 0 bases from V and 1 base from J, with 7 bases between. About this clone: Its specificity is not known.

The study ran its PCR with 60 Vbeta and 13 Jbeta primers. Libraries were prepared by immunoSEQ multiplex PCR; TCRdb keeps only in-frame clonotypes and omits some of them. The sample holds roughly 120,000 clones, approximately 85% seen once. The sequenced sample was PBMCs. The gene calls are TRBV5-1 and TRBJ2-2, with D hard to call. The TCR was taken from a male donor in good health and CMV-seropositive. The CDR3 here is CASSLGHGNTGELFF. The CDR3 bases are TGCGCCAGCAGCTTGGGACACGGGAACACCGGGGAGCTGTTTTTT.